This T cell receptor beta chain was identified during a study of cytomegalovirus exposure and HLA in healthy donors. Overall study context: As an earlier analysis found, roughly 180 million T cells yielded 95 million to 130 million unique TCR beta sequences.

CDR3 length: 14 amino acids. Trimming removed 5 bases from V and 11 bases from J, with 21 bases in between. CDR1 is SGHAT and CDR2 is FQNNGV in the germline V gene. Study-level results: Among CMV-associated TCR beta chains, most appeared HLA-restricted in a later analysis. A few CMV-associated chains were confirmed in vitro to be specific for CMV antigens. Reportedly, TCR beta sequences accurately predicted HLA-A and HLA-B alleles in most subjects.

Primers for the PCR totalled 60 Vbeta and 13 Jbeta. Assay used: immunoSEQ multiplex PCR; TCRdb lists only in-frame clones, some missing. The sample shows approximately 100,000 clones, 75% to 85% of them seen only once. This clone appeared once. The antigen is not known. The chain employs TRBV11-2 and TRBJ1-1; no definite D call. Sequencing was done on a sample of PBMCs. The source is a woman aged 40 to 49 in good health and CMV-seronegative. CDR3 nucleotides: TGTGCCAGCAGCACCTCCGGGAGGTCTGTAGACGCTTTCTTT. Translated, it gives CASSTSGRSVDAFF.